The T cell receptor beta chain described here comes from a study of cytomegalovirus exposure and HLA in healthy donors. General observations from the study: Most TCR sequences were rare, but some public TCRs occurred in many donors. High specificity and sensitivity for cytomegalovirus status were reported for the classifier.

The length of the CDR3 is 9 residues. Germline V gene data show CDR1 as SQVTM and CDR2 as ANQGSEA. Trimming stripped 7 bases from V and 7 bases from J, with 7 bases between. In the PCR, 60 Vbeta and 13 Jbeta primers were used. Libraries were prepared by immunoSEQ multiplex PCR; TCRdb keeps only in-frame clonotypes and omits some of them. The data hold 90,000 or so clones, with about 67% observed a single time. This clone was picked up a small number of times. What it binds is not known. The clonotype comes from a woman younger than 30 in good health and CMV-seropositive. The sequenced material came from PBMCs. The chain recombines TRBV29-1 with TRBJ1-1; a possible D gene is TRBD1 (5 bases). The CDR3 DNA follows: TGCAGCGGACAGATTGAAGCTTTCTTT. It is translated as CSGQIEAFF.